Reported below is one TCR beta chain. Its specificity is not known. Through week 26, nivolumab 3 mg/kg IV was given weeks 1, 4, 7, 10, then biweekly. Sequencing used immunoSEQ multiplex PCR; TCRdb keeps in-frame clones, though not all of them. The sample comprises some 9,300 clones, roughly two thirds of which are singletons, and 15% to 20% rests with the top ten. The CDR3 consists of 20 residues. V lost 5 bases and J 2 bases, leaving 28 bases between the germline ends. Germline CDR1 is SGHTA and CDR2 is FQGTGA. This specimen belongs to a study of ipilimumab plus nivolumab after autologous stem cell transplantation. Whole-study context: The myeloma cohort included high-risk transplant-naive patients and patients relapsing within 3 years of a first autologous transplant. Study-level points and caveats: Authors suggest TCR repertoire, Treg phenotype and gut microbiota support further study.

The V and J genes are TRBV7-3 and TRBJ1-5; maybe TRBD1 (5 bases). The source is a female donor with multiple myeloma. Sample: PBMCs, taken in a trial of ipilimumab plus nivolumab as post-transplant consolidation. Here the CDR3 DNA reads TGTGCCAGCAGCCCTCACTATCGTGACAGAAAGGAGGGTGGCAATCAGCCCCAGCATTTT. Its protein product is CASSPHYRDRKEGGNQPQHF.